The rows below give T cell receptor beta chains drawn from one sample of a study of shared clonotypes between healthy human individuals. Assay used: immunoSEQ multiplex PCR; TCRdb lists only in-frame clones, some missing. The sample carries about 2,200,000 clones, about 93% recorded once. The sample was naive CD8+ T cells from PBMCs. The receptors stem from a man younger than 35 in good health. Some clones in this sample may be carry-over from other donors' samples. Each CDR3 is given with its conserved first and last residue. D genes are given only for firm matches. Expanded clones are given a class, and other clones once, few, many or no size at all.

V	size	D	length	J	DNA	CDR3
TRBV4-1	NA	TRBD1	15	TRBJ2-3	TGCGCCAGCAGCCAAGGGCAGGGGGCCACAGATACGCAGTATTTT	CASSQGQGATDTQYF
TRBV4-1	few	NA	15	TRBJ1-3	TGCGCCAGCAGCCAATCTAGAGGGGCCGGAAACACCATATATTTT	CASSQSRGAGNTIYF
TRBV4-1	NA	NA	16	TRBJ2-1	TGCGCCAGCAGCCACCGACAGGCCAGCTCCTACAATGAGCAGTTCTTC	CASSHRQASSYNEQFF
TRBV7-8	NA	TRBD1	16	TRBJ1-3	TGTGCCAGCAGTCGGACAGGGATTTCCTCCGGAAACACCATATATTTT	CASSRTGISSGNTIYF
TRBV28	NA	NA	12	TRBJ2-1	TGTGCCAGCAGGCCCTACTACAATGAGCAGTTCTTC	CASRPYYNEQFF
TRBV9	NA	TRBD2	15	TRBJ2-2	TGTGCCAGCAGCGTAGGGGCTAGCGGGTCCGGGGAGCTGTTTTTT	CASSVGASGSGELFF
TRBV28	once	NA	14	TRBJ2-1	TGTGCCAGCAGTTTTTCCGGGACTTACAATGAGCAGTTCTTC	CASSFSGTYNEQFF
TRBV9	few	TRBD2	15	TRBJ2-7	TGTGCCAGCAGCGTAGGGGCTAGCGGGAGCTACGAGCAGTACTTC	CASSVGASGSYEQYF
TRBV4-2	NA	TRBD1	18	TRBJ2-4	TGTGCCAGCAGCCATGTCTTACCGGGACAGGGTCTGGAAAACATTCAGTACTTC	CASSHVLPGQGLENIQYF
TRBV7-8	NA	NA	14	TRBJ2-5	TGTGCCAGCAGCTTATTGGACTCGCTGGAGACCCAGTACTTC	CASSLLDSLETQYF
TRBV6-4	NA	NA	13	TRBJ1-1	TGTGCCAGCAGTGACTCGGTGAACACTGAAGCTTTCTTT	CASSDSVNTEAFF
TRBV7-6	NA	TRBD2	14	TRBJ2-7	TGTGCCAGCAGCGCGACTAGCGGGAACTACGAGCAGTACTTC	CASSATSGNYEQYF
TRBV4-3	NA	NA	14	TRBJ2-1	TGCGCCAGCAGCCAAGATGTCCCCCTTAATGAGCAGTTCTTC	CASSQDVPLNEQFF
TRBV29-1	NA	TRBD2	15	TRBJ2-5	TGCAGCGTTGAAGTCGCGGGGCGGGAGGGCCGTACCCAGTACTTC	CSVEVAGREGRTQYF
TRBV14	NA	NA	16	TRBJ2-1	TGTGCCAGCAGCCAAGATGAAGGACCGCCTTACAATGAGCAGTTCTTC	CASSQDEGPPYNEQFF
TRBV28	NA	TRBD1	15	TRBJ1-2	TGTGCCAGCAGTTTGATTCGGACAGGGGCGTGGGGCTACACCTTC	CASSLIRTGAWGYTF
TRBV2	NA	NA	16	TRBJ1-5	TGTGCCAGCAGTGAAAAGGAGGGGCTGGGGGGCCAGCCCCAGCATTTT	CASSEKEGLGGQPQHF
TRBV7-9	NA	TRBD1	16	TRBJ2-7	TGTGCCAGCAGCGTCCTACAGGGGGTTTTCCCCTACGAGCAGTACTTC	CASSVLQGVFPYEQYF
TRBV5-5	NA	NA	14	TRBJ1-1	TGTGCCAGCAGCTTGGCCGGGGGGTGGACTGAAGCTTTCTTT	CASSLAGGWTEAFF
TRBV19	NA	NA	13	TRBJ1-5	TGTGCCAGTAGAAGCGGTAACAATCAGCCCCAGCATTTT	CASRSGNNQPQHF
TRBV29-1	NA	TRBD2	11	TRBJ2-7	TGCAGCGGGCTAGCGGGATACGAGCAGTACTTC	CSGLAGYEQYF
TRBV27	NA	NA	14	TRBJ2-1	TGTGCCAGCAGTTTATATGACTCCTACAATGAGCAGTTCTTC	CASSLYDSYNEQFF